This T cell receptor beta chain was captured in a study of T cells in Graves' hyperthyroidism and ophthalmopathy. The CDR3 runs 14 residues. Germline CDR1 reads SQVTM; CDR2 reads ANQGSEA. V was pared by 6 bases and J by 0 bases, with 7 bases of the junction left unmatched. This clonotype was counted at least ten times. Regions amplified from RNA transcripts were the TCR beta CDR3 regions. The HTBI set primed first-round TCR CDR3 RT-PCR. TCRdb analysed the multiplex PCR reads with MiXCR anew, one entry per CDR3 protein. The table records 600,000 to 800,000 distinct CDR3 sequences, around 40% of them present only once.

Sequenced input: blood. This sequence joins TRBV29-1 and TRBJ1-2, with TRBD1 matching 7 bases. The clonotype originates from a woman in her thirties or forties with Graves' hyperthyroidism. This CDR3 reads CSVDETGPNYGYTF. The CDR3 DNA reads TGCAGCGTCGATGAGACAGGGCCTAACTATGGCTACACCTTC.